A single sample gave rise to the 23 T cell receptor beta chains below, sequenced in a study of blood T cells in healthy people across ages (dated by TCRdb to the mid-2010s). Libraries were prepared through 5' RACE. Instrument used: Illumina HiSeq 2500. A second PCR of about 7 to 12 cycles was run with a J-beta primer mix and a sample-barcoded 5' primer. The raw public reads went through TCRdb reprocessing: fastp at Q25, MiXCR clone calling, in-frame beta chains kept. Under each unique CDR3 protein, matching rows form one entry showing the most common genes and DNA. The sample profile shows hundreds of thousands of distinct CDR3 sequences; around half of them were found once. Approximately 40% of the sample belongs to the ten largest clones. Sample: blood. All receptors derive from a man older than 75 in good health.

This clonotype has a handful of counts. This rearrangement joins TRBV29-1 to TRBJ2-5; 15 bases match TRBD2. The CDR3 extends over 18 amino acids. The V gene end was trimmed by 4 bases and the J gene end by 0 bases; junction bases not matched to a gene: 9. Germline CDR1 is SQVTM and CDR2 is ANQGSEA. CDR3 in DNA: TGCAGCGTTGCAAGGGGGACTAGCGGGAGGATGTACCAAGAGACCCAGTACTTC. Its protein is CSVARGTSGRMYQETQYF.

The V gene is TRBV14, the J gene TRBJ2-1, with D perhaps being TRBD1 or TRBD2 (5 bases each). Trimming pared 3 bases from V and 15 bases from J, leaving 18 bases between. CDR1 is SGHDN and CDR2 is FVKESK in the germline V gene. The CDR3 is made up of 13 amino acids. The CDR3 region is CASSQGPGPTSFF. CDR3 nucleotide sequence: TGTGCCAGCAGCCAGGGACCGGGACCAACTTCGTTCTTC. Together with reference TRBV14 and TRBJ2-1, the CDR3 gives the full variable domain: EAGVTQFPSHSVIEKGQTVTLRCDPISGHDNLYWYRRVMGKEIKFLLHFVKESKQDESGMPNNRFLAERTGGTYSTLKVQPAELEDSGVYFCASSQGPGPTSFFGPGTRLTVL.

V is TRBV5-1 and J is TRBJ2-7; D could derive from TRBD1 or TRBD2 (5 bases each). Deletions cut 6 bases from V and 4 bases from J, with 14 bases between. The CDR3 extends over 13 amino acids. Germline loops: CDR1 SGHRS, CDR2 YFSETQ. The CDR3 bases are TGCGCCAGCACCGGGACCGGGCTGTACGAGCAGTACTTC. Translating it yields CASTGTGLYEQYF.

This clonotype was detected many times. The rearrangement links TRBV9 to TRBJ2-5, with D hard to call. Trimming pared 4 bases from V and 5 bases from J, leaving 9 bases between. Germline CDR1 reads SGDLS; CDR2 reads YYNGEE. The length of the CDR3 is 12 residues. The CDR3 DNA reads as TGTGCCAGCAGCTTTAGTGGGGAGACCCAGTACTTC. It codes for CASSFSGETQYF.

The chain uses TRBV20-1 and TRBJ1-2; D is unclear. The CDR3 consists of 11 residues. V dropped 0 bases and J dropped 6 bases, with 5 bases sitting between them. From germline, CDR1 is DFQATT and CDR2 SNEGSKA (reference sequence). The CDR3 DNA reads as TGCAGTGCTAGAGATCGCGATGGCTACACCTTC. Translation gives CSARDRDGYTF.

The CDR3 region has the DNA TGTGCCAGCACCAGGACAGGCCCCCCCACAGATACGCAGTATTTT. Protein: CASTRTGPPTDTQYF. The chain has TRBV28 and TRBJ2-3; 7 nucleotides agree with TRBD1. Unmatched junction bases numbered 9, after V lost 7 bases and J lost 2 bases. CDR1 and CDR2 from the germline V gene are MDHEN and SYDVKM. The CDR3 consists of 15 residues.

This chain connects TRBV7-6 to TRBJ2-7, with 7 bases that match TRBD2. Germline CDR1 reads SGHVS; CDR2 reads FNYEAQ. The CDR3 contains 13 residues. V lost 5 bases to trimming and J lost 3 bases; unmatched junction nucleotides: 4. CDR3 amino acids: CASSPTSDYEQYF. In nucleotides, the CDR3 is TGTGCCAGCAGCCCTACTAGCGACTACGAGCAGTACTTC.

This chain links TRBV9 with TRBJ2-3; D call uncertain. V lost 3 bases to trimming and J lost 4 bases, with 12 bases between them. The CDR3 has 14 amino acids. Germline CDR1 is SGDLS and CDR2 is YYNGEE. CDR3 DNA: TGTGCCAGCAGCGGCGGCCTCCAGGCAGATACGCAGTATTTT. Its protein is CASSGGLQADTQYF.

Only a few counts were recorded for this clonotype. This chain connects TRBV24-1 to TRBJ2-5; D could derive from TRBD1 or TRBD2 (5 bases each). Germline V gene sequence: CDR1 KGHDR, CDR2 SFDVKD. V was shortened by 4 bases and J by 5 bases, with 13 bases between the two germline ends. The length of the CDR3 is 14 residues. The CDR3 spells CATSDRRGRETQYF. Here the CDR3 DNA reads TGTGCCACCAGTGACCGTCGGGGCCGCGAGACCCAGTACTTC.

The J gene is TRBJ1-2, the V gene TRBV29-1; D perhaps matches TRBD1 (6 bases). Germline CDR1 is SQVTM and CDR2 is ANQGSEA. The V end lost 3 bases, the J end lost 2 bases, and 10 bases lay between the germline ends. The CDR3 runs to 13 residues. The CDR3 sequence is CSVETGSNYGYTF. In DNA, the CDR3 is TGCAGCGTTGAGACAGGATCAAACTATGGCTACACCTTC.

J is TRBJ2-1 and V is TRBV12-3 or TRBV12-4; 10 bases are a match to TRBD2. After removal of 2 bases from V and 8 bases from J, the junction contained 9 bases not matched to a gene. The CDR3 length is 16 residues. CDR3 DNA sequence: TGTGCCAGCAGTTTAAGTATAGCGGGAGGTCGCGATGAGCAGTTCTTC. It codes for CASSLSIAGGRDEQFF.

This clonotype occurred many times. The CDR3 here is CASSQDPGLVREGPRETQYF. For the CDR3, the DNA is TGTGCCAGCAGCCAAGATCCCGGTTTGGTGCGGGAGGGCCCTCGAGAGACCCAGTACTTC. The V call is TRBV4-2, the J call TRBJ2-5; TRBD2 matches at 9 bases. The length of the CDR3 is 20 residues. Germline V gene sequence: CDR1 LGHNA, CDR2 YNFKEQ. V shed 0 bases and J 4 bases; nucleotides not matched to a gene: 18.

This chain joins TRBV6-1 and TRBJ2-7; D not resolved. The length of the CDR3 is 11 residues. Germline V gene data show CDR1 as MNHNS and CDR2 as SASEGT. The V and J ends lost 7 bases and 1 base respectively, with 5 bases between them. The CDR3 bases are TGTGCCAGCAAGGAATCCTACGAGCAGTACTTC. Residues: CASKESYEQYF.

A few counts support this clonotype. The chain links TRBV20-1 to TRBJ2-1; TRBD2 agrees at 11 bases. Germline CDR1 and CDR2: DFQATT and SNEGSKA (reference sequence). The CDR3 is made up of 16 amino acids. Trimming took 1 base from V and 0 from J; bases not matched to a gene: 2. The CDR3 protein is CSARVAGGSSYNEQFF. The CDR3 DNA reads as TGCAGTGCTAGAGTAGCGGGAGGGAGCTCCTACAATGAGCAGTTCTTC.

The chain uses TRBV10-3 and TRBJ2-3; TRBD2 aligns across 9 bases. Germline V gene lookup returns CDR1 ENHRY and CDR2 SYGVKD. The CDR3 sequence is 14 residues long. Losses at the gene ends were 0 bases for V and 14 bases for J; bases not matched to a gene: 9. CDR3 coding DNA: TGTGCCATCAGTGAGTCTGGTAGCGGGGGAGACGCGTATTTT. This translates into CAISESGSGGDAYF.

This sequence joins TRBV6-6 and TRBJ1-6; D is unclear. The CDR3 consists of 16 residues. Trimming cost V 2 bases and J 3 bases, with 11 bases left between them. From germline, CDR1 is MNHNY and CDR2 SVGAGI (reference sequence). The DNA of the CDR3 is TGTGCCAGCAGTTACGGGGTGCGTCTCTATAATTCACCCCTCCACTTT. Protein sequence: CASSYGVRLYNSPLHF.

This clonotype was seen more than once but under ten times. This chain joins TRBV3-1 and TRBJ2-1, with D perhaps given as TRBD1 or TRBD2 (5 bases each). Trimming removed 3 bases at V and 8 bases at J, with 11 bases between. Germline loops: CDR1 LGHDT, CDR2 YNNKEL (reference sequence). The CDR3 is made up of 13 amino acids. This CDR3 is CASSQAGADEQFF. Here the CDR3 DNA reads TGTGCCAGCAGCCAGGCCGGGGCGGATGAGCAGTTCTTC.

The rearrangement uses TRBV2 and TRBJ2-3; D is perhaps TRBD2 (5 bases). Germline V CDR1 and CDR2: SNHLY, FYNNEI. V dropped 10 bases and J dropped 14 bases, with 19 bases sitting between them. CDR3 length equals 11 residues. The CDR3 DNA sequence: TGTGCCATCACAGCGGAGACATACGCGTATTTT. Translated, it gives CAITAETYAYF.

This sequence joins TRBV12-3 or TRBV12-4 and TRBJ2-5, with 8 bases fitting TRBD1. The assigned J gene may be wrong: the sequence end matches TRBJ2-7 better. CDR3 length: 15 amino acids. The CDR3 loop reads CASSFLQQGGNEQYF. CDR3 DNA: TGTGCCAGCAGTTTTCTTCAACAGGGGGGAAACGAGCAGTACTTC.

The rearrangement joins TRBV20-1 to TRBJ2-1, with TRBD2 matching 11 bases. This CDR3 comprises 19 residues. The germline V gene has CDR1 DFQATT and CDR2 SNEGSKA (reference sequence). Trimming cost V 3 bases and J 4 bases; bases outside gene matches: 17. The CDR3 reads CSARASGTSGTINYNEQFF. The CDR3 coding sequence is TGCAGTGCTAGGGCTTCCGGGACTAGCGGCACCATTAATTACAATGAGCAGTTCTTC.

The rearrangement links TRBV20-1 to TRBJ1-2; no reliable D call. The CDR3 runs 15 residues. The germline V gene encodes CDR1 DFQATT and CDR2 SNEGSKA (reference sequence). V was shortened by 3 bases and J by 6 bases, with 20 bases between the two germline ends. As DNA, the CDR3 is TGCAGTGCTAGGCCCCACGACAAAGCCCCGAATGGCTACACCTTC. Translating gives CSARPHDKAPNGYTF.

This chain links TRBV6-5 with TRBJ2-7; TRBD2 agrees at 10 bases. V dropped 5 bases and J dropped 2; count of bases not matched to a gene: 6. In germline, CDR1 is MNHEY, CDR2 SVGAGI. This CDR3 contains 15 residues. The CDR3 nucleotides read TGTGCCAGCAGTCGAAAGCGGGAGGGCCCCTACGAGCAGTACTTC. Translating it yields CASSRKREGPYEQYF.

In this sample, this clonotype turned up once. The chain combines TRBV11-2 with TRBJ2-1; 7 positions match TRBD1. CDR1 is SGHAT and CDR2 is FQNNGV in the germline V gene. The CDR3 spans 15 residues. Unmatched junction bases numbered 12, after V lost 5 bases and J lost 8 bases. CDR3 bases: TGTGCCAGCAGCCGAACCACGACAGGGACCCATGAGCAGTTCTTC. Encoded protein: CASSRTTTGTHEQFF.